Here is one T cell receptor (beta chain) with its context. Many counts were recorded for this clonotype. Its antigen is unknown. No per-base quality is available; no much larger clone lies one base away. The sample is drawn from a study of T cells in Graves' hyperthyroidism and ophthalmopathy (dated by TCRdb to the late 2010s). General notes on the study: Peripheral blood samples were taken at initial diagnosis, before any treatment was given. To identify TCR V-J signatures that set the groups apart, the researchers used a discovery cohort of roughly 100 patients, made up of 40 to 45 with Graves' ophthalmopathy and some 58 with stable Graves' hyperthyroidism. An independent validation cohort of under 20 hyperthyroidism patients and about 15 patients who later progressed to ophthalmopathy tested prospective prediction of ophthalmopathy. For training and testing, the roughly 93 patients in the discovery cohort were randomly divided in a 7:3 ratio. In addition, the study compared T-cell repertoires in thyroid tissue and in blood from roughly six Graves' hyperthyroidism patients. Following sampling, methimazole starting at 30 mg daily was given to hyperthyroidism patients, and high-dose intravenous methylprednisolone was given to ophthalmopathy patients. The paper reports TCR Vbeta CDR3 sequencing of approximately 140 peripheral blood samples: 43 ophthalmopathy, 75 to 80 hyperthyroidism and around 17 progressor patients. The study at large found these results: In cross-validation, a model built on a 13 V-J signature told ophthalmopathy apart from stable hyperthyroidism with approximately 90% sensitivity and roughly 81% specificity, and in testing the same model reached 80%/75%. Most expanded thyroid clonotypes (frequency above 0.001) were also detected in blood, suggesting blood repertoires may reflect thyroid immune responses. During validation, the model predicted progression to ophthalmopathy a median of approximately 7 months ahead of onset, with around 65% sensitivity and roughly 72% specificity. Sample size was not statistically predetermined, and investigators were not blinded to group allocation.

Ophthalmopathy patients had moderately to severely active disease, Clinical Activity Score of at least 3, NOSPECS grade of at least 4, and duration under 3 months. Patients with uncontrolled infections, other autoimmune diseases, pregnancy or lactation were excluded. Diagnoses were established on the basis of clinical symptoms, serum thyroxine and TRAb, thyroid ultrasound, and orbital computed tomography. PBMCs were separated from over 9 ml of fresh peripheral blood using Ficoll-Paque density gradient centrifugation. Total RNA was extracted using Trizol reagent, and RNA quality was assessed on an Agilent 2100 Bioanalyzer. TCR beta CDR3 regions were amplified from RNA transcripts. For the first round of RT-PCR on the TCR CDR3, the HTBI primer set was used together with the Qiagen OneStep RT-PCR kit. A second multiplex PCR round built the libraries, followed by size selection and purification. The libraries were sequenced on an Illumina HiSeq2000 using paired-end 100 bp reads. The source study handled its data this way. SOAPnuke was used to process the raw data, throwing out any read that contained adapters or uncalled bases, had a mean Phred below 15, or lacked an exact constant-primer or identifier match. COPE v1.2.5 was used to merge the high-quality paired reads, and each unique nucleotide sequence was defined as a clonotype. MiTCR v1.1 was used to align the clonotypes against IMGT TRBV, TRBD and TRBJ reference segments. The analysis was restricted to V-J combinations with a frequency above 0.0001, which together covered 99.2% of the repertoires. A TCS score was defined as the ratio of F50 (clonal expansion) to E x V (chaos), with BLOSUM62-based TCRdist applied between CDR3 peptides within each V-J. Welch's t-statistics and random forest reduced 500 to 650 V-J features to roughly 13, which were used in a naive Bayes classifier (R e1071). TCRdb's own reprocessing of the public reads used fastp at Q25 and MiXCR and kept productive beta chains. Entries that share a CDR3 protein sequence are merged under the most common genes and DNA. The V and J calls and clone size come from TCRdb's table, not from the authors' own analysis. The sample records roughly 600,000 distinct CDR3 sequences, around 13% of which are singletons. The top ten clones comprise roughly an eighth of the sample.

Germline trimming: 2 bases from V, 4 bases from J; junction bases outside gene matches: 1. From cysteine to phenylalanine, the CDR3 is 14 amino acids long. The sequence is cut down to CDR3 DNA, 42 bases in frame from base 1. In the germline V gene, CDR1 corresponds to SGHTA and CDR2 to FQGNSA. The chain uses TRBV7-2 and TRBJ2-5; the junction holds 10 bases that match TRBD2. Input material: blood. This TCR was sampled from a woman between 50 and 59 years old with Graves' ophthalmopathy. The nucleotides are TGTGCCAGCAGCTTAACTAGCGGGACAGAGACCCAGTACTTC. It translates to CASSLTSGTETQYF.